This record looks at one T cell receptor beta chain sequence and its context. Its specificity is unknown. The assay was immunoSEQ multiplex PCR, and TCRdb's table has in-frame clones only and misses some. The sample carries 150,000 to 200,000 clones, over 65% recorded once. V lost 4 bases, J lost 2 bases, and 13 bases lay in between. The CDR3 runs to 14 residues. Germline CDR1 GTSNPN, CDR2 SVGIG (reference sequence). The data were obtained in a study of cytomegalovirus exposure and HLA in healthy donors. The study, taken as a whole, reports: Most TCR sequences showed up rarely, but some public TCRs showed up in many donors.

The study drew the donors from its approximately 110-subject validation cohort, separate from the roughly 700-subject first cohort. Sequenced material: PBMCs. V is TRBV30 and J is TRBJ2-3; D may be TRBD2 (7 bases). The sequence was obtained from a man aged 18 to 29 in good health and CMV-seropositive. CDR3 DNA: TGTGCCTGGACCGGGGGGCTGATCACAGATACGCAGTATTTT. Translating it yields CAWTGGLITDTQYF.